This T cell receptor beta chain was sequenced during a study of regulatory T cells in long-lasting Graves disease. Sequencing libraries for TCR beta were prepared with iRepertoire HTBI primers and Arm-PCR of CDR3 regions. TCRdb itself ran the multiplex PCR reads through MiXCR, one entry per CDR3 protein. The repertoire holds hundreds of thousands of distinct CDR3 sequences, with over 15% as singletons. This CDR3 comprises 12 residues. The germline CDR1 and CDR2 sequences are SGHRS and YFSETQ. Note on this clonotype: A far larger clone differs by one base, so this is likely a read error.

Documented time point: newly diagnosed GD, antithyroid drugs for less than 3 months. From RNA extracted from PBMCs, the TCR library was made. These data were likewise used in another study, on T cells in Graves' hyperthyroidism and ophthalmopathy.

The sequencing here drew on peripheral blood mononuclear cells (PBMCs), taken at new diagnosis, from a patient treated with antithyroid drugs. The chain combines TRBV5-1 with TRBJ2-3, with D perhaps matching TRBD1 (6 bases). The TCR originated in a man aged 35 to 55 with Graves disease. This chain's CDR3 is CASSSRDKSQCF. In nucleotides, the CDR3 is TGTGCCAGCAGCTCCCGGGACAAGTCGCAGTGTTTT. The full variable domain, its missing parts supplied by reference TRBV5-1 and TRBJ2-3, is KAGVTQTPRYLIKTRGQQVTLSCSPISGHRSVSWYQQTPGQGLQFLFEYFSETQRNKGNFPGRFSGRQFSNSRSEMNVSTLELGDSALYLCASSSRDKSQCFGPGTRLTVL.